The clone carrying this T cell receptor beta chain occurred a few times. Antigen unknown. The same CDR3 is also encoded by other DNA sequences in this sample. This CDR3 is 13 amino acids long. Germline CDR1 and CDR2: SGHNT and YYREEE (reference sequence). V was trimmed by 1 base and J by 0 bases, leaving 4 bases between them. The data are from a study of shared clonotypes between healthy human individuals. Study results and limitations: Sharing across a handful of donors was seen in approximately 5.2% of naive CD4 clonotypes. The study generally estimated greater richness for naive than memory subsets.

It was 200 ng DNA, around 32,000 T cell genomes, that sorted-subset replicate PCRs used. Here immunoSEQ multiplex PCR was the method, and the copy in TCRdb shows in-frame clones only, minus some. The sample contains 2.3 million or so clones, 85% to 95% of which appear only once. Sequenced sample: naive CD4+ T cells from PBMCs. Documented subset: CD45RA+ positively selected. This clonotype originated in a young man in good health. Some clones in this sample may be carry-over from other donors' samples. The rearrangement links TRBV5-4 to TRBJ1-1; D is unclear. The CDR3 protein is CASSLLVNTEAFF. DNA for the CDR3: TGTGCCAGCAGCTTGCTAGTGAACACTGAAGCTTTCTTT.